These 11 T cell receptor beta chains came from one sample sequenced in a study of T cell responses to AZD1222 COVID-19 vaccine. Measured with immunoSEQ multiplex PCR; TCRdb has only the in-frame clones, and not every one. The data show 150,000 to 180,000 clones, around 87% seen once. The source was peripheral blood, collected 28 days after the second AZD1222 dose. These receptors originate from an adult who received the AZD1222 COVID-19 vaccine.

The V call is TRBV7-9, the J call TRBJ2-6; no clear D. V shed 4 bases and J shed 4 bases, with 14 bases lying between them. Germline assignment: CDR1 SEHNR and CDR2 FQNEAQ (reference sequence). The CDR3 loop spans 16 amino acids. The CDR3 DNA sequence: TGTGCCAGCAGCTCGGACGGACCTCGAGGGGCCAACGTCCTGACTTTC. Translation gives CASSSDGPRGANVLTF.

The rearrangement links TRBV19 to TRBJ2-1; 10 nucleotides agree with TRBD2. This CDR3 is 14 amino acids long. Germline trimming cut 6 bases from V and 6 bases from J; bases unmatched to any gene: 5. Germline-derived CDR1 and CDR2 are LNHDA and SQIVND (reference sequence). CDR3 sequence: CASRLIAGGNEQFF. CDR3 coding DNA: TGTGCCAGTAGGCTCATAGCGGGGGGCAATGAGCAGTTCTTC.

This chain links TRBV28 with TRBJ2-7, with no clear D. CDR1 is MDHEN, CDR2 SYDVKM, per germline. Trimming pared 5 bases from V and 4 bases from J, leaving 15 bases between. The CDR3 spans 14 residues. DNA for the CDR3: TGTGCCAGCAGTCCGCAAAGACTTCCGTACGAGCAGTACTTC. Translated, it gives CASSPQRLPYEQYF.

The gene calls are TRBV6-1 and TRBJ2-1, with D possibly being TRBD2 (5 bases). The CDR3 contains 15 residues. The V gene lost 1 base and the J gene lost 2 bases, with 9 bases spanning the gap. The germline CDR1 and CDR2 sequences are MNHNS and SASEGT. This CDR3 reads CASSEGRVTYNEQFF. The CDR3 DNA reads TGTGCCAGCAGTGAAGGGCGGGTAACCTACAATGAGCAGTTCTTC.

This chain connects TRBV4-1 to TRBJ2-4; TRBD1 might be the D (6 bases). V was shortened by 2 bases and J by 7 bases, with 15 bases between the two germline ends. In germline, CDR1 is MGHRA, CDR2 YSYEKL. The CDR3 runs 15 residues. The chain's CDR3 is CASSQSGGLMNIQYF. The CDR3, as DNA: TGCGCCAGCAGCCAAAGTGGGGGCCTGATGAACATTCAGTACTTC.

There are a few counts of this clone. The gene calls are TRBV6-5 and TRBJ2-7; no clear D. The CDR3 is 11 residues long. CDR1 and CDR2 from the germline V gene are MNHEY and SVGAGI. The germline V and J ends were trimmed by 11 bases and 2 bases, with 10 bases remaining between them. The CDR3 is CASGTPYEQYF. CDR3 coding DNA: TGTGCCTCAGGTACCCCCTACGAGCAGTACTTC.

The chain uses TRBV7-8 and TRBJ1-2; a weak D match, TRBD1 (6 bases). Germline CDR1 reads SGHVS; CDR2 reads FQNEAQ. The CDR3 is 14 residues long. V shed 1 base and J shed 3 bases, with 9 bases lying between them. DNA for the CDR3: TGTGCCAGCAGCTTAGGACAGGTTGACTATGGCTACACCTTC. Translating gives CASSLGQVDYGYTF.

This chain joins TRBV7-2 and TRBJ2-7, with 15 bases lining up with TRBD2. Germline CDR1 reads SGHTA; CDR2 reads FQGNSA. V lost 5 bases, J lost 2 bases, and 10 bases stayed unmatched. The CDR3 spans 18 residues. Written as DNA, the CDR3 is TGTGCCAGCAGCATTAAACGGACTAGCGGGAGGGGGGCCTACGAGCAGTACTTC. It codes for CASSIKRTSGRGAYEQYF.

CDR3 DNA sequence: TGTGCCAGCAGTTTATGGGCTAGCGGGAGGGCAGATACGCAGTATTTT. Protein: CASSLWASGRADTQYF. The chain uses TRBV28 and TRBJ2-3; the match to TRBD2 covers 12 bases. The germline gives CDR1 MDHEN, CDR2 SYDVKM. The CDR3 is made up of 16 amino acids. V was pared by 0 bases and J by 4 bases, with 2 bases of the junction left unmatched.

The rearrangement uses TRBV11-1 and TRBJ2-1; the D is unclear. Germline V gene sequence: CDR1 SGHAT, CDR2 FQDESV (reference sequence). V was cut by 2 bases and J by 8 bases, with 4 bases left in between. This CDR3 region has 11 residues. The CDR3 spells CASSLIHEQFF. In nucleotides, the CDR3 is TGTGCCAGCAGCTTAATTCATGAGCAGTTCTTC.

This chain uses TRBV2 with TRBJ2-7, with unresolved D. Trimming took 5 bases from V and 3 from J, leaving 5 bases between them. Germline V gene data show CDR1 as SNHLY and CDR2 as FYNNEI. This CDR3 comprises 11 residues. CDR3 sequence reads: CASSIGYEQYF. CDR3 nucleotides: TGTGCCAGCAGTATAGGCTACGAGCAGTACTTC.